This T cell receptor (beta chain) was observed in a study of blood T cell repertoires in COVID-19. Overall study context: PBMCs, B-cell-depleted T cells, or T cells provided the cDNA or gDNA that made up the material.

This CDR3 has 13 amino acids. Germline V gives CDR1 MNHEY, CDR2 SVGAGI. The junction had 4 bases not matched to a gene; V was cut back by 5 bases and J by 3 bases. Here immunoSEQ multiplex PCR was the method, and the copy in TCRdb shows in-frame clones only, minus some. The sample consists of fewer than 400,000 clones, roughly 89% of them appearing once. About this clone: This specimen includes other DNA sequences encoding the same CDR3.

The rearrangement joins TRBV6-5 to TRBJ2-7, with 7 bases matching TRBD1. The TCR comes from a woman in her forties or fifties who had recovered from COVID-19. The specimen was PBMCs or T cells enriched from blood (not recorded which). CDR3 nucleotide sequence: TGTGCCAGCAGTCCGGGACAGTTCTACGAGCAGTACTTC. Protein product: CASSPGQFYEQYF.